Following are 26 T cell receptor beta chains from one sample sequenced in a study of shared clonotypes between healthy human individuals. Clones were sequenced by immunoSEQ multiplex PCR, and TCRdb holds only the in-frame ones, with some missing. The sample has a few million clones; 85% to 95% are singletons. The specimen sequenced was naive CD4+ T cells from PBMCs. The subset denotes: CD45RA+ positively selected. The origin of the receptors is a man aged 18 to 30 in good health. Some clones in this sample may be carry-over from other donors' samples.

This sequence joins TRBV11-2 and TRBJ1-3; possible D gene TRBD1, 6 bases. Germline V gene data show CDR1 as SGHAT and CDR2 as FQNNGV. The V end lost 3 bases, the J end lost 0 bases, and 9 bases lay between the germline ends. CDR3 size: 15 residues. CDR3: CASSFDRTSGNTIYF. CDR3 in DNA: TGTGCCAGCAGCTTTGACAGGACCTCTGGAAACACCATATATTTT.

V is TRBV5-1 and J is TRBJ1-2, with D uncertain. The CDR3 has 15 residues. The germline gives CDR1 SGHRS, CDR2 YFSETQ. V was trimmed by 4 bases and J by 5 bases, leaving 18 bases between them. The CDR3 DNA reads TGCGCCAGCAGCCCAGGACTCCTGTGGCCTTATGGCTACACCTTC. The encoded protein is CASSPGLLWPYGYTF.

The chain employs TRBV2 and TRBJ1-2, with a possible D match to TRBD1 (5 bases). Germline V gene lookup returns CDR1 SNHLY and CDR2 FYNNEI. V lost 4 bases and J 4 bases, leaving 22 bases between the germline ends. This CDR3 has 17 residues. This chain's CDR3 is CASSGGRGGIAPYGYTF. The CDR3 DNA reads TGTGCCAGCAGTGGTGGGAGGGGCGGTATCGCTCCCTATGGCTACACCTTC.

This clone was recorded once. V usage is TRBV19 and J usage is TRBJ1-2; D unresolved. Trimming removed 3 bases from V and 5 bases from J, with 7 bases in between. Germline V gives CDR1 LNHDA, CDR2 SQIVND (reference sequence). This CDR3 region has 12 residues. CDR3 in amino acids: CASSMSQYGYTF. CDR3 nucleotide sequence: TGTGCCAGTAGTATGAGTCAGTATGGCTACACCTTC.

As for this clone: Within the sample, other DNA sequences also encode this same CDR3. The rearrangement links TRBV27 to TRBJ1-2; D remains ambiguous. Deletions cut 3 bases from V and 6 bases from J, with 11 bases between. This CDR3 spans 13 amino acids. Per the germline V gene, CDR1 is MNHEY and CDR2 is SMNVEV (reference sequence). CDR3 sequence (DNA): TGTGCCAGCAGTTTTCCGGACGGCGATGGCTACACCTTC. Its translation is CASSFPDGDGYTF.

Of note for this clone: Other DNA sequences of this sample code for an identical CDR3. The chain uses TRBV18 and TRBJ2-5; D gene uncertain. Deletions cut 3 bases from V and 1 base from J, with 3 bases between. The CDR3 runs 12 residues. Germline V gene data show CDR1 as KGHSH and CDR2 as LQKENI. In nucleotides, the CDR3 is TGTGCCAGCTCACCCCCCCAAGAGACCCAGTACTTC. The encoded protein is CASSPPQETQYF.

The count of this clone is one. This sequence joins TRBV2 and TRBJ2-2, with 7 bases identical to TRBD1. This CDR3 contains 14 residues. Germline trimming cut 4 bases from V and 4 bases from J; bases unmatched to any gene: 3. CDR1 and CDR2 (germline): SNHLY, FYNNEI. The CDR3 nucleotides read TGTGCCAGCAGTGGGACAGGTGCCACCGGGGAGCTGTTTTTT. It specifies CASSGTGATGELFF.

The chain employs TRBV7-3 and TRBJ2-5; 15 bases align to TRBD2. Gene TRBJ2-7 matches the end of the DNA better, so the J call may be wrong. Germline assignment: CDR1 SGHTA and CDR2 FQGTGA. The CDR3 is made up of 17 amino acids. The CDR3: CASSSQPPGLAGGEQYF. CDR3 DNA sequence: TGTGCCAGCAGCTCCCAACCCCCGGGACTAGCGGGAGGCGAGCAGTACTTC.

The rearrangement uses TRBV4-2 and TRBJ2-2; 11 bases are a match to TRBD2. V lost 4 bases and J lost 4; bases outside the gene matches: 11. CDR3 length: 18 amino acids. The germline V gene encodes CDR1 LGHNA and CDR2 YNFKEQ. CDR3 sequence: CASSPGGLAGGSTGELFF. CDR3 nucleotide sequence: TGTGCCAGCAGCCCCGGCGGGCTAGCGGGAGGCTCCACCGGGGAGCTGTTTTTT.

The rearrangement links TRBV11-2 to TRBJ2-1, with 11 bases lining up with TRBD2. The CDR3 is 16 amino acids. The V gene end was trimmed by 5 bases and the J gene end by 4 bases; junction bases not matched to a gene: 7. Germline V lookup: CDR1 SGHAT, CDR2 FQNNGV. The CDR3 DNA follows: TGTGCCAGCAGCCCAACGACTAGCGGGAAGTACAATGAGCAGTTCTTC. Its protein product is CASSPTTSGKYNEQFF.

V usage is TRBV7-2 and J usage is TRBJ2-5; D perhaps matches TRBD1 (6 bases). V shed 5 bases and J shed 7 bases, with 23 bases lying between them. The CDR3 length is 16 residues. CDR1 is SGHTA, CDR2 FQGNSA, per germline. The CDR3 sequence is CASSPKGQPRWGTQYF. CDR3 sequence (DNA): TGTGCCAGCAGCCCTAAAGGACAGCCGAGATGGGGGACCCAGTACTTC.

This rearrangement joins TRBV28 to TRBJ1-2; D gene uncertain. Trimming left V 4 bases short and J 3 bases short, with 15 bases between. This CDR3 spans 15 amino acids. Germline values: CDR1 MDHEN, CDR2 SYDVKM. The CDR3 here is CASSSRRSIDYGYTF. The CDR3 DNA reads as TGTGCCAGCAGTTCAAGACGGTCTATAGACTATGGCTACACCTTC.

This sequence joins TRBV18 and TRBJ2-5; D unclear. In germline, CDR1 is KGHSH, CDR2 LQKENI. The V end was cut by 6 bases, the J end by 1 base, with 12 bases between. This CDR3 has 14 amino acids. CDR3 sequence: CASSSYGSQETQYF. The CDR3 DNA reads TGTGCCAGCTCCAGTTATGGGTCCCAAGAGACCCAGTACTTC.

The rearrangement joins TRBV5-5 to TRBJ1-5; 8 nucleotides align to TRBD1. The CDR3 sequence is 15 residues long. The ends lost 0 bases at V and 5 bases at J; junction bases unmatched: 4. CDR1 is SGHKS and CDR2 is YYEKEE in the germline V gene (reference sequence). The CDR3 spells CASSLGGTGDQPQHF. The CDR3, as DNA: TGTGCCAGCAGCTTGGGTGGGACAGGAGATCAGCCCCAGCATTTT.

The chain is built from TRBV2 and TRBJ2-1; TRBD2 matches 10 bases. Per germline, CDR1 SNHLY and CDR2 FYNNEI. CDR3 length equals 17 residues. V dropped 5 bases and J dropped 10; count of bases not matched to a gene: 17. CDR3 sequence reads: CASSYEMGLAGAREQFF. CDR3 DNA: TGTGCCAGCAGTTATGAAATGGGGCTAGCGGGAGCTCGGGAGCAGTTCTTC. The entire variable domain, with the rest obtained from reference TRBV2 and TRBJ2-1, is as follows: EPEVTQTPSHQVTQMGQEVILRCVPISNHLYFYWYRQILGQKVEFLVSFYNNEISEKSEIFDDQFSVERPDGSNFTLKIRSTKLEDSAMYFCASSYEMGLAGAREQFFGPGTRLTVL.

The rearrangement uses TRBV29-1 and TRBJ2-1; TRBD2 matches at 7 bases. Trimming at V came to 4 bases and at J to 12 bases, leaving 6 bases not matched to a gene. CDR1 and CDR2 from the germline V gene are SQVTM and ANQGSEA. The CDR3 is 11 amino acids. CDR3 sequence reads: CSVGRELGQFF. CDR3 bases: TGCAGCGTTGGGCGGGAGCTTGGGCAGTTCTTC.

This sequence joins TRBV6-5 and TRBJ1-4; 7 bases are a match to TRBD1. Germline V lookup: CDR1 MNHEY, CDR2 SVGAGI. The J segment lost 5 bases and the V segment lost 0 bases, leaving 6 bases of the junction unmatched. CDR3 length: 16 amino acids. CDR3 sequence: CASSYSGTVLNEKLFF. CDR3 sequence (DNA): TGTGCCAGCAGTTACTCGGGGACAGTATTAAATGAAAAACTGTTTTTT.

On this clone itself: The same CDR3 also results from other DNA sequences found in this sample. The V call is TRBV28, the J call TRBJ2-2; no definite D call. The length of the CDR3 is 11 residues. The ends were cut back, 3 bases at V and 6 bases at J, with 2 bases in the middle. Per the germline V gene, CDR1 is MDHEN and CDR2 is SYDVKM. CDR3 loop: CASSFSGELFF. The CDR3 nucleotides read TGTGCCAGCAGTTTTTCCGGGGAGCTGTTTTTT.

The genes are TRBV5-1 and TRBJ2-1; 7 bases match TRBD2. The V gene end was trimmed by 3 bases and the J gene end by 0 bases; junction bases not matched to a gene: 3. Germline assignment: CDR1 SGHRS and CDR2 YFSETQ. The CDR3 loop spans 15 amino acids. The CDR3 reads CASSYRTSSYNEQFF. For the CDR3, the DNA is TGCGCCAGCAGCTACCGGACTAGCTCCTACAATGAGCAGTTCTTC.

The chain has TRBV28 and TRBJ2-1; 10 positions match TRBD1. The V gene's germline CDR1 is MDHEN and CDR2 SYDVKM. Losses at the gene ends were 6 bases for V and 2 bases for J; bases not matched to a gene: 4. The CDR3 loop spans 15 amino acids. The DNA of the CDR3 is TGTGCCAGCAGCCGCGGACAGGGGGCCTACAATGAGCAGTTCTTC. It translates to CASSRGQGAYNEQFF.

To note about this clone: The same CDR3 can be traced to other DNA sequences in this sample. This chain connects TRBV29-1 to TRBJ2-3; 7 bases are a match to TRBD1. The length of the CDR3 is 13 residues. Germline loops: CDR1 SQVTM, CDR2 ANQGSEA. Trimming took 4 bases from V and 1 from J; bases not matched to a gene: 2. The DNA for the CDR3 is TGCAGCGTTGCCGGACAGGGCACAGATACGCAGTATTTT. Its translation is CSVAGQGTDTQYF.

The CDR3 nucleotides are TGTGCCAGCAGCTTATTCGGCCTCGGTGCGACGCGCTCCTACGAGCAGTACTTC. It specifies CASSLFGLGATRSYEQYF. V usage is TRBV11-2 and J usage is TRBJ2-7; no clear D. Trimming removed 2 bases at V and 0 bases at J, with 20 bases between. This CDR3 is 18 amino acids long. Germline loops: CDR1 SGHAT, CDR2 FQNNGV.

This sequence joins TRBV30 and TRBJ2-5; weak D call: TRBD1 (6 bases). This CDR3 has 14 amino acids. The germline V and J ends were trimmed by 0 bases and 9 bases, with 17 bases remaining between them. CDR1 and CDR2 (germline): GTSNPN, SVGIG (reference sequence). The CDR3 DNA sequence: TGTGCCTGGAGTGTACTGGCAGGGGAAGGGGCCCAGTACTTC. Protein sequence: CAWSVLAGEGAQYF.

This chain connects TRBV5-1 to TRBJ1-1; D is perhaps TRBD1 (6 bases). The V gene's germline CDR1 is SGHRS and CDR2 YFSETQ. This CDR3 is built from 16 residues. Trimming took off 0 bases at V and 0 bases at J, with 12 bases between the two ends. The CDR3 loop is CASSLARGVMNTEAFF. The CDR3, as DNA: TGCGCCAGCAGCTTGGCCAGGGGAGTCATGAACACTGAAGCTTTCTTT.

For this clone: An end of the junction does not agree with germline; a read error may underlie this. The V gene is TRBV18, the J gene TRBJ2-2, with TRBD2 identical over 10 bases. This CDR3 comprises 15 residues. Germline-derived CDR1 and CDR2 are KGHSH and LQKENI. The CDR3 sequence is CASSFTSGNAGELFF. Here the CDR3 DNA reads TGTGCCAGCTCATTCACTAGCGGGAACGCCGGGGAGCTGTTTTTT.

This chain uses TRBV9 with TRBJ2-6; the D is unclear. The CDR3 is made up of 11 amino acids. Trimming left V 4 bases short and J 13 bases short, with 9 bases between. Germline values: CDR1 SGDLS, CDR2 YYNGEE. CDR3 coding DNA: TGTGCCAGCAGCTCGAAAGGGGTCCTGACTTTC. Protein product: CASSSKGVLTF.